In its sample, the clone carrying this T cell receptor beta chain was seen many times. The data derive from a study of neurological immune-mediated disorders. Germline assignment: CDR1 SGHRS and CDR2 YFSETQ. V lost 2 bases and J lost 6; bases outside the gene matches: 8. This CDR3 contains 15 residues. TCRdb itself ran the 5' RACE reads through MiXCR, one entry per CDR3 protein. The sample consists of roughly 90,000 distinct CDR3 sequences, roughly 3.2% of them appearing once. The sequence was collected from a woman aged 45-60 years with multiple sclerosis. Sequences were obtained from PBMCs. V is TRBV5-1 and J is TRBJ2-4, with TRBD1 matching over 7 bases. Here the CDR3 DNA reads TGCGCCAGCAGCTTCAGGACAGGCCAAGGAAACATTCAGTACTTC. It codes for CASSFRTGQGNIQYF.